The 18 T cell receptor beta chains given below trace back to one sample, sequenced in a study of radiation and T cells in renal cell carcinoma. Only in-frame clones appear in the TCRdb table, and some are missing; sequencing was by immunoSEQ multiplex PCR. The sample lists 60,000 or so clones; 60% to 85% were seen once. As to time point: blood 4 weeks post-SBRT, at nephrectomy. Stated treatment: 15 Gy SBRT to primary tumor, nephrectomy 4 weeks later. Sample: blood, taken from a patient whose treatment included radiotherapy and nephrectomy. Receptors originate from a man aged 60 to 75 with renal cell carcinoma.

V is TRBV7-6 and J is TRBJ1-2; possibly TRBD1 for D (6 bases). The germline CDR1 and CDR2 sequences are SGHVS and FNYEAQ. The germline V and J ends were trimmed by 0 bases and 0 bases, with 14 bases remaining between them. The CDR3 is made up of 17 amino acids. The CDR3 loop is CASSLASGQTSNYGYTF. CDR3 DNA sequence: TGTGCCAGCAGCTTAGCCTCCGGACAGACCTCTAACTATGGCTACACCTTC.

The chain combines TRBV7-2 with TRBJ2-5; TRBD2 might be the D (5 bases). The germline gives CDR1 SGHTA, CDR2 FQGNSA. Trimming removed 4 bases from V and 7 bases from J, with 10 bases in between. The length of the CDR3 is 12 residues. CDR3 in DNA: TGTGCCAGCAGCTCCCGCCGGGGGACCCAGTACTTC. The encoded protein is CASSSRRGTQYF.

This clone was seen once. The chain couples TRBV9 to TRBJ2-5; D is possibly TRBD2 (5 bases). The V end was cut by 3 bases, the J end by 5 bases, with 17 bases between. The CDR3 covers 15 residues. CDR1 is SGDLS, CDR2 YYNGEE, per germline. Here the CDR3 reads CASSASPGVSETQYF. The DNA for the CDR3 is TGTGCCAGCAGCGCCAGCCCCGGGGTCTCCGAGACCCAGTACTTC.

The chain joins TRBV6-1 to TRBJ1-5; D possibly corresponds to TRBD1 (5 bases). V was cut by 7 bases and J by 4 bases, with 11 bases left in between. This CDR3 contains 13 residues. Germline V gene sequence: CDR1 MNHNS, CDR2 SASEGT. Here the CDR3 DNA reads TGTGCCAGCATGATAGGGACGAATCAGCCCCAGCATTTT. Protein: CASMIGTNQPQHF.

The rearrangement links TRBV7-2 to TRBJ2-3; 8 nucleotides line up with TRBD1. The CDR3 covers 14 residues. Germline CDR1 and CDR2: SGHTA and FQGNSA. Trimming at V came to 5 bases and at J to 7 bases, leaving 8 bases not matched to a gene. The CDR3 spells CASSLPRDRNTQYF. The CDR3 DNA follows: TGTGCCAGCAGCCTCCCCCGGGACAGGAATACGCAGTATTTT.

The V and J genes are TRBV9 and TRBJ2-1; D may be TRBD2 (5 bases). This CDR3 has 14 amino acids. Trimming left V 2 bases short and J 4 bases short, with 10 bases between. Germline V lookup: CDR1 SGDLS, CDR2 YYNGEE. The CDR3 loop is CASSVRWEYNEQFF. The DNA of the CDR3 is TGTGCCAGCAGCGTCCGTTGGGAGTACAATGAGCAGTTCTTC. The entire variable domain, with the rest obtained from reference TRBV9 and TRBJ2-1, is as follows: DSGVTQTPKHLITATGQRVTLRCSPRSGDLSVYWYQQSLDQGLQFLIQYYNGEERAKGNILERFSAQQFPDLHSELNLSSLELGDSALYFCASSVRWEYNEQFFGPGTRLTVL.

The chain recombines TRBV6-5 with TRBJ1-1; possibly TRBD1 for D (5 bases). The CDR3 runs 14 residues. Trimming shortened V by 7 bases and J by 6 bases, and 18 bases separated the two germline ends. Germline loops: CDR1 MNHEY, CDR2 SVGAGI. This CDR3 reads CASTIRMGGSEAFF. The CDR3 DNA reads TGTGCCAGCACCATCCGGATGGGGGGATCTGAAGCTTTCTTT.

V usage is TRBV5-1 and J usage is TRBJ2-2; a possible D gene is TRBD1 (5 bases). The V end lost 0 bases, the J end lost 1 base, and 10 bases lay between the germline ends. Germline V CDR1 and CDR2: SGHRS, YFSETQ. The CDR3 length is 16 residues. The CDR3 spells CASSLARQGNTGELFF. The CDR3 DNA reads TGCGCCAGCAGCTTGGCCAGGCAGGGGAACACCGGGGAGCTGTTTTTT.

The V gene is TRBV19, the J gene TRBJ2-1, with TRBD2 matching 11 bases. This CDR3 region has 15 residues. V shed 7 bases, J shed 9 bases, and the junction held 11 bases outside the gene matches. Looked up from germline, CDR1 is LNHDA and CDR2 is SQIVND (reference sequence). Here the CDR3 DNA reads TGTGCCAGTAATCCAGTAGCGGGGGGGCCGATTGAGCAGTTCTTC. It yields the protein CASNPVAGGPIEQFF.

The chain joins TRBV5-6 to TRBJ1-4; possible D gene TRBD1, 5 bases. Germline CDR1 SGHDT, CDR2 YYEEEE. V was cut by 4 bases and J by 4 bases, with 11 bases left in between. CDR3 length: 14 residues. The CDR3 loop is CASSLGPVNEKLFF. The CDR3 coding sequence is TGTGCCAGCAGCCTGGGACCGGTTAATGAAAAACTGTTTTTT.

This sequence joins TRBV5-1 and TRBJ1-2, with TRBD1 as a possible D gene (5 bases). Trimming stripped 4 bases from V and 6 bases from J, with 16 bases between. The CDR3 runs to 14 residues. Germline CDR1 and CDR2: SGHRS and YFSETQ. In DNA, the CDR3 is TGCGCCAGCAGCCTGGGCAGGGTCTCGGATGGCTACACCTTC. Encoded protein: CASSLGRVSDGYTF.

V and J are TRBV7-6 and TRBJ2-7; the match to TRBD2 covers 11 bases. Trimming removed 5 bases from V and 2 bases from J; junction bases left unmatched: 2. The CDR3 contains 14 residues. Germline CDR1 and CDR2: SGHVS and FNYEAQ. CDR3 nucleotides: TGTGCCAGCAGCCCGGGACTAGCGGCCTACGAGCAGTACTTC. Protein product: CASSPGLAAYEQYF.

V gene TRBV5-8 combines with J gene TRBJ2-2; D possibly corresponds to TRBD2 (5 bases). V gave up 4 bases and J gave up 1 base, with 8 bases separating them. Germline V gene lookup returns CDR1 SGHTS and CDR2 YDEGEE. The CDR3 covers 14 residues. CDR3 protein: CASSLRVNTGELFF. The CDR3 region has the DNA TGTGCCAGCAGCCTGCGGGTGAACACCGGGGAGCTGTTTTTT.

This chain joins TRBV14 and TRBJ1-1; D gene unclear. This CDR3 region has 14 residues. In germline, CDR1 is SGHDN, CDR2 FVKESK. V shed 0 bases and J shed 3 bases, with 8 bases lying between them. DNA of the CDR3: TGTGCCAGCAGCCAAGAGTTAGGCTACACTGAAGCTTTCTTT. Its protein is CASSQELGYTEAFF.

The chain carries TRBV11-3 and TRBJ2-4; perhaps TRBD2 as D (7 bases). The CDR3 contains 16 residues. Germline CDR1 reads SGHNT; CDR2 reads YENEEA. Trimming removed 5 bases at V and 0 bases at J, with 14 bases between. The CDR3 here is CASSPAGAVAKNIQYF. The CDR3 DNA reads TGTGCCAGCAGCCCGGCGGGGGCGGTAGCCAAAAACATTCAGTACTTC.

The V gene is TRBV28, the J gene TRBJ1-2; possible D gene TRBD1, 5 bases. The germline V gene has CDR1 MDHEN and CDR2 SYDVKM. Trimming stripped 8 bases from V and 1 base from J, with 14 bases between. This CDR3 contains 14 residues. This chain's CDR3 is CASGGSYNNYGYTF. The CDR3 DNA is TGTGCCAGCGGGGGGTCCTATAATAACTATGGCTACACCTTC.

The CDR3 protein is CASSFVGGGSGNTIYF. For the CDR3, the DNA is TGTGCCAGCAGTTTCGTCGGGGGTGGCTCTGGAAACACCATATATTTT. V gene TRBV28 combines with J gene TRBJ1-3; D perhaps matches TRBD1 (5 bases). The germline V and J ends were trimmed by 3 bases and 0 bases, with 12 bases remaining between them. CDR1 is MDHEN, CDR2 SYDVKM, per germline. The CDR3 is 16 residues long.

The chain uses TRBV30 and TRBJ2-3; 7 positions agree with TRBD2. Germline lookup yields CDR1 GTSNPN and CDR2 SVGIG (reference sequence). V shed 0 bases and J 4 bases; nucleotides not matched to a gene: 1. This CDR3 spans 13 amino acids. The CDR3 DNA sequence: TGTGCCTGGAGTGTAACTAGCGCAGATACGCAGTATTTT. The encoded protein is CAWSVTSADTQYF. Together with reference TRBV30 and TRBJ2-3, the CDR3 gives the full variable domain: SQTIHQWPATLVQPVGSPLSLECTVEGTSNPNLYWYRQAAGRGLQLLFYSVGIGQISSEVPQNLSASRPQDRQFILSSKKLLLSDSGFYLCAWSVTSADTQYFGPGTRLTVL.